These T cell receptor beta chains were read from a single sample in a study of blood T cell repertoires in COVID-19. Assay used: immunoSEQ multiplex PCR; TCRdb lists only in-frame clones, some missing. Of roughly 88,000 clones listed, about nine tenths are singletons. Material for sequencing was peripheral blood. The receptors here all came from a woman aged 45-60 years in a cohort sampled during active COVID-19. CDR3s include the opening cysteine and the closing phenylalanine or tryptophan. Each record gives: V gene, J gene, D gene, clone size, CDR3 DNA, CDR3 protein. D genes are given only for firm matches. A clone size is listed for some rows: how often the clone was seen (once, few, many), or a class if it is expanded.

TRBV12-3/TRBV12-4	TRBJ2-3	.	.	TGTGCCAGCAGTTTAGTAACAGATACGCAGTATTTT	CASSLVTDTQYF
TRBV6-5	TRBJ1-3	TRBD1	.	TGTGCCAGCAGACACGCGGGGACAGCAGGAAACACCATATATTTT	CASRHAGTAGNTIYF
TRBV19	TRBJ1-4	.	.	TGTGCCAGTCGCTACAGGGTCGGAACTAATGAAAAACTGTTTTTT	CASRYRVGTNEKLFF
TRBV10-3	TRBJ2-4	TRBD1	.	TGTGCCATCAGTGAGCGGGACAGGGTAGCCAAAAACATTCAGTACTTC	CAISERDRVAKNIQYF
TRBV27	TRBJ1-1	TRBD1	.	TGTGCCAGCAGTCAAAACAGGGGGCGAGAAACTGAAGCTTTCTTT	CASSQNRGRETEAFF
TRBV19	TRBJ2-3	TRBD2	.	TGTGCCAGTAGTATAGTTCGGGGGGGAACAGATACGCAGTATTTT	CASSIVRGGTDTQYF
TRBV10-3	TRBJ1-2	.	.	TGTGCCATCAGTGAGTCAAGAGACACCCTCTATGGCTACACCTTC	CAISESRDTLYGYTF
TRBV5-4	TRBJ2-7	.	.	TGTGCCAGCAGATTGGGCGGGGGCGTTGTCTACGAGCAGTACTTC	CASRLGGGVVYEQYF
TRBV15	TRBJ2-1	TRBD1	.	TGTGCCACCAGCAGAGATCTTACAGGGGGCTACAATGAGCAGTTCTTC	CATSRDLTGGYNEQFF
TRBV7-8	TRBJ1-5	TRBD1	.	TGTGCCAGCAGCGCCAGGGACAGACAGGGGGTCAATCAGCCCCAGCATTTT	CASSARDRQGVNQPQHF
TRBV19	TRBJ2-2	.	few	TGTGCCAGTAGTATAGATGCGGGGAACACCGGGGAGCTGTTTTTT	CASSIDAGNTGELFF
TRBV19	TRBJ2-7	.	.	TGTGCCAGTAGTCAAAGGGGTACCTACGAGCAGTACTTC	CASSQRGTYEQYF
TRBV3-1/TRBV3-2	TRBJ1-2	TRBD1	.	TGTGCCAGCACCTTGGACAGGGGATCTGGCTACACCTTC	CASTLDRGSGYTF
TRBV11-1	TRBJ2-3	TRBD2	.	TGTGCCAGCAACTCCTTAGCGGGAGAGGTCACAGATACGCAGTATTTT	CASNSLAGEVTDTQYF
TRBV9	TRBJ2-1	.	.	TGTGCCAGCAGCGTAGCTAATAGGGTCGGAGCGGGCGGTGAGCAGTTCTTC	CASSVANRVGAGGEQFF
TRBV11-2	TRBJ2-1	.	.	TGTGCCAGCAGCCCCCTCACGAAGGAGGGTGAGCAGTTCTTC	CASSPLTKEGEQFF
TRBV5-6	TRBJ1-3	.	.	TGTGCCAGCAGCTTGGCGGGGGGGTTTTCTGGAAACACCATATATTTT	CASSLAGGFSGNTIYF
TRBV2	TRBJ1-3	.	.	TGTGCCAGCAGAGAGCTGACAGGACGAAACACCATATATTTT	CASRELTGRNTIYF
TRBV4-2	TRBJ1-2	.	.	TGTGCCAGCAGCCAAGAACGGGGGTACTATGGCTACACCTTC	CASSQERGYYGYTF
TRBV2	TRBJ2-1	TRBD2	.	TGTGCCAGCAGGGGTAACAGGGGCTCGACCTCGTCTAGCGGGAGGAATGAGCAGTTCTTC	CASRGNRGSTSSSGRNEQFF